This T cell receptor beta chain was identified during a study of cytomegalovirus exposure and HLA in healthy donors. Overall study context: Genotyping showed roughly 83% of fewer than 500 donors falling in the Caucasian-associated ancestry cluster. Whole-study findings and limits: After further analysis at a later stage, 15,000 to 20,000 TCR beta sequences were associated with HLA alleles at 0.05 false discovery rate.

This PCR relied on a set of 60 Vbeta primers and 13 Jbeta primers. In the original workflow: About 10 million shared chains were among the roughly 80 million unique TCR beta chains that a later analysis counted. This table comes from immunoSEQ multiplex PCR, and its TCRdb copy is limited to in-frame clones, with some not included. That table furnishes V, J and clone size, whereas the DNA furnished D and trimming. This sample has just over 95,000 clones; 78% occur once, and the top ten carry roughly 4.3%. CDR1 is GTSNPN, CDR2 SVGIG, per germline (reference sequence). Trimming took off 0 bases at V and 6 bases at J, with 12 bases between the two ends. The CDR3 loop spans 14 amino acids. Sampled while nominally healthy, donors likely had unrecorded immune exposures. A word on this clone: Its specificity is unknown.

The rearrangement joins TRBV30 to TRBJ2-1; maybe TRBD1 (6 bases). Material: PBMCs. The clonotype originates from a woman aged 40-49 years in good health and CMV-seropositive. CDR3 region: CAWSVRGRGNEQFF. CDR3 DNA: TGTGCCTGGAGTGTAAGGGGGAGAGGCAATGAGCAGTTCTTC.